This entry lists 31 T cell receptor beta chains sequenced from one sample in a study of T cells in Graves' hyperthyroidism and ophthalmopathy (dated by TCRdb to the late 2010s). Receptor libraries were prepared by multiplex PCR. The sequencer listed for this sample is Illumina HiSeq 2000. TCR beta CDR3 regions were amplified from RNA transcripts. The TCR CDR3 was subjected to a first round of RT-PCR using the HTBI primer set and the Qiagen OneStep RT-PCR kit. TCRdb reran the public reads through fastp at Q25 and MiXCR, keeping productive beta chains. Rows matching on CDR3 protein sequence are summarized as one entry with the most common DNA and genes. The sample table holds roughly 350,000 distinct CDR3 sequences, of which around 13% were seen once. The ten largest account for around a fifth of the sample. The sequenced material came from blood. The origin of the receptors is a woman aged 25-40 years with Graves' ophthalmopathy.

Details on this clonotype: This sequence may be a read error, since a much larger clone differs from it by one base. The chain joins TRBV5-6 to TRBJ2-1; TRBD2 aligns across 7 bases. Germline V gene data show CDR1 as SGHDT and CDR2 as YYEEEE. V lost 7 bases and J lost 6; bases outside the gene matches: 10. This CDR3 is built from 14 residues. The DNA for the CDR3 is TGTGCCAGCGCCCGGGTAGCGGGTTCCAATGAGCAGTTCTTC. Its protein product is CASARVAGSNEQFF.

The chain recombines TRBV5-4 with TRBJ1-1; possibly TRBD1 for D (5 bases). Germline CDR1 reads SGHNT; CDR2 reads YYREEE (reference sequence). V was trimmed by 5 bases and J by 2 bases, leaving 10 bases between them. The CDR3 runs to 13 residues. This chain's CDR3 is CASRPQDNTEAFF. Here the CDR3 DNA reads TGTGCCAGCAGACCACAGGACAACACTGAAGCTTTCTTT.

The sample holds many counts of this clonotype. The V call is TRBV18, the J call TRBJ1-2; 10 bases match TRBD1. Trimming took 2 bases from V and 2 from J; bases not matched to a gene: 11. This CDR3 spans 18 amino acids. Germline V gene lookup returns CDR1 KGHSH and CDR2 LQKENI. Written as DNA, the CDR3 is TGTGCCAGCTCACCAAACGCCATAGGGACAGGGGAGAACTATGGCTACACCTTC. Amino acid sequence: CASSPNAIGTGENYGYTF.

The genes are TRBV5-6 and TRBJ1-1; D may be TRBD1 (6 bases). The V gene's germline CDR1 is SGHDT and CDR2 YYEEEE. The CDR3 is 13 residues long. V gave up 5 bases and J gave up 3 bases, with 11 bases separating them. Here the CDR3 reads CASSPGHDTEAFF. CDR3 nucleotides: TGTGCCAGCAGTCCGGGACACGACACTGAAGCTTTCTTT.

The sample holds many counts of this clonotype. V usage is TRBV27 and J usage is TRBJ2-2; TRBD1 agrees at 10 bases. Looked up from germline, CDR1 is MNHEY and CDR2 is SMNVEV (reference sequence). J was trimmed by 4 bases and V by 5 bases; bases with no gene match: 7. The CDR3 has 16 amino acids. The CDR3 sequence: CASSARQGARTGELFF. CDR3 DNA: TGTGCCAGCAGTGCGCGACAGGGGGCCCGCACCGGGGAGCTGTTTTTT.

This clonotype was recorded many times. The rearrangement joins TRBV7-2 to TRBJ1-5; no definite D call. The length of the CDR3 is 13 residues. Germline CDR1 reads SGHTA; CDR2 reads FQGNSA. V dropped 4 bases and J dropped 7 bases, with 11 bases sitting between them. The DNA of the CDR3 is TGTGCCAGCAGCTCAGGAATGTTCCAGCCCCAGCATTTT. It translates to CASSSGMFQPQHF.

This clonotype was recorded many times. The V and J genes are TRBV15 and TRBJ1-2; TRBD1 might be the D (5 bases). This CDR3 contains 15 residues. Germline V gene lookup returns CDR1 LNHNV and CDR2 YYDKDF (reference sequence). V gave up 0 bases and J gave up 3 bases, with 11 bases separating them. CDR3 DNA sequence: TGTGCCACCAGCAGAGATCTAGGGGTTCACTATGGCTACACCTTC. Amino acid sequence: CATSRDLGVHYGYTF.

This clonotype was counted ten times or more. The chain joins TRBV7-9 to TRBJ2-5, with TRBD2 matching 15 bases. The CDR3 sequence is 15 residues long. After removal of 5 bases from V and 4 bases from J, the junction contained 2 bases not matched to a gene. CDR1 SEHNR and CDR2 FQNEAQ come from the germline V gene (reference sequence). CDR3 nucleotide sequence: TGTGCCAGCAGCGCGGGACTAGCGGGGGGAGAGACCCAGTACTTC. Amino acid sequence: CASSAGLAGGETQYF.

The gene calls are TRBV27 and TRBJ2-7; tentatively, D is TRBD1 or TRBD2 (5 bases each). The CDR3 contains 15 residues. The ends were cut back, 6 bases at V and 6 bases at J, with 21 bases in the middle. In germline, CDR1 is MNHEY, CDR2 SMNVEV (reference sequence). CDR3 in DNA: TGTGCCAGCAGCCCGGGGCTAGCCTTCAGGAGCGAGCAGTACTTC. Its translation: CASSPGLAFRSEQYF.

Note on this clonotype: This may be a read error, as it is one base from a much larger clone. This likely comes from a read error, as the CDR3 has no conserved phenylalanine or tryptophan at its end. The CDR3 here is CASSSKVYSYTIYL. The DNA for the CDR3 is TGTGCCAGCAGTTCGAAAGTGTATTCTTACACCATATATCTT. The V call is TRBV12-3 or TRBV12-4, the J call TRBJ1-3; D uncertain. The CDR3 contains 14 residues. V was cut by 4 bases and J by 8 bases, with 15 bases left in between.

This clonotype was detected a few times. The chain uses TRBV7-9 and TRBJ2-7; maybe TRBD2 (7 bases). Trimming took off 4 bases at V and 0 bases at J, with 13 bases between the two ends. CDR1 and CDR2 (germline): SEHNR, FQNEAQ (reference sequence). This CDR3 has 15 residues. CDR3 in amino acids: CASSSTGGSSYEQYF. The CDR3 DNA follows: TGTGCCAGCAGCTCTACGGGGGGCAGCTCCTACGAGCAGTACTTC.

This clonotype was counted only a few times. This rearrangement joins TRBV7-6 to TRBJ2-7; D tentatively reads TRBD1 or TRBD2 (5 bases each). Germline lookup yields CDR1 SGHVS and CDR2 FNYEAQ. The V gene lost 5 bases and the J gene lost 4 bases, with 15 bases spanning the gap. This CDR3 has 14 residues. CDR3 protein: CASSPRDGPYEQYF. CDR3 bases: TGTGCCAGCAGCCCGAGGGACGGACCTTACGAGCAGTACTTC. Full variable domain (outside the CDR3, taken from reference TRBV7-6 and TRBJ2-7): GAGVSQSPRYKVTKRGQDVALRCDPISGHVSLYWYRQALGQGPEFLTYFNYEAQQDKSGLPNDRFSAERPEGSISTLTIQRTEQRDSAMYRCASSPRDGPYEQYFGPGTRLTVT.

This clonotype was seen ten or more times. The junction departs from germline at one end; a sequencing error may be responsible. This rearrangement joins TRBV12-3 or TRBV12-4 to TRBJ1-1, with D maybe TRBD1 (5 bases). The CDR3 covers 14 residues. The CDR3 protein is CASSFRQLNAEAFF. The CDR3 DNA reads TGTGCCAGCAGTTTTCGACAGCTGAACGCTGAAGCTTTCTTT.

This clonotype showed up many times. The chain couples TRBV2 to TRBJ1-1; D might be TRBD1 (5 bases). Germline CDR1 and CDR2: SNHLY and FYNNEI. Trimming removed 6 bases at V and 4 bases at J, with 15 bases between. The CDR3 sequence is 14 residues long. In nucleotides, the CDR3 is TGTGCCAGCAGGGAGGGGTCGTCGGGCACTGAAGCTTTCTTT. Residues: CASREGSSGTEAFF.

There are a few counts of this clonotype. At one of its ends the junction is not consistent with the germline gene, which may arise from a read error. The chain has TRBV5-6 and TRBJ1-3; tentatively, D is TRBD1 (6 bases). Germline lookup yields CDR1 SGHDT and CDR2 YYEEEE. The CDR3 totals 14 residues. CDR3 sequence reads: CASSLQGFGDTIYF. CDR3 coding DNA: TGTGCCAGCAGCTTACAGGGTTTTGGAGACACCATATATTTT.

The rearrangement links TRBV29-1 to TRBJ2-5; the match to TRBD2 covers 8 bases. The CDR3 runs 16 residues. Germline lookup yields CDR1 SQVTM and CDR2 ANQGSEA. V trimming: 1 base; J trimming: 6 bases; junction bases outside the gene matches: 13. The CDR3, as DNA: TGCAGCGTTGAAGGCACAGAAGCGGGGGTCTACAAGACCCAGTACTTC. Translated: CSVEGTEAGVYKTQYF. Combining the CDR3 with reference TRBV29-1 and TRBJ2-5 gives the whole variable domain SAVISQKPSRDICQRGTSLTIQCQVDSQVTMMFWYRQQPGQSLTLIATANQGSEATYESGFVIDKFPISRPNLTFSTLTVSNMSPEDSSIYLCSVEGTEAGVYKTQYFGPGTRLLVL.

The table lists this clonotype with many counts. The rearrangement links TRBV30 to TRBJ1-1; 8 positions agree with TRBD1. The CDR3 consists of 16 residues. With V trimmed by 5 bases and J by 1 base, 12 bases remained unmatched. Germline CDR1 GTSNPN, CDR2 SVGIG (reference sequence). For the CDR3, the DNA is TGTGCCTGGTCTGGCTGGGGGACAGGAGAGAACACTGAAGCTTTCTTT. Translated: CAWSGWGTGENTEAFF.

The sample holds many counts of this clonotype. V is TRBV28 and J is TRBJ2-3; 8 bases map to TRBD2. The CDR3 runs 17 residues. Germline loops: CDR1 MDHEN, CDR2 SYDVKM. Trimming cost V 5 bases and J 1 base; bases outside gene matches: 11. CDR3 coding DNA: TGTGCCAGCAGTCCCCACATATTAGCGGGGCGCACAGATACGCAGTATTTT. Translation: CASSPHILAGRTDTQYF.

This clonotype showed up many times. In nucleotides, the CDR3 is TGTGCCAGCAGCCTGGACGGCGAGGAGGGTGAAAAACTGTTTTTT. Its protein product is CASSLDGEEGEKLFF. The chain links TRBV6-1 to TRBJ1-4; D not resolved. The CDR3 contains 15 residues. Germline V gene lookup returns CDR1 MNHNS and CDR2 SASEGT. V gave up 6 bases and J gave up 7 bases, with 18 bases separating them.

This clonotype came up many times. The J gene is TRBJ2-4, the V gene TRBV6-1, with D perhaps matching TRBD2 (6 bases). CDR3 size: 17 residues. Trimming took 5 bases from V and 5 from J, leaving 22 bases between them. The germline CDR1 and CDR2 sequences are MNHNS and SASEGT. CDR3 nucleotides: TGTGCCAGCAGTTACGAGAAACGGGGTGCGGGGCAAAACATTCAGTACTTC. The encoded protein is CASSYEKRGAGQNIQYF.

This sequence joins TRBV9 and TRBJ2-3, with TRBD2 matching over 9 bases. CDR3 length: 16 residues. V shed 0 bases, J shed 4 bases, and the junction held 6 bases outside the gene matches. CDR1 and CDR2 from the germline V gene are SGDLS and YYNGEE. CDR3 region: CASSVARRGGADTQYF. As DNA, the CDR3 is TGTGCCAGCAGCGTAGCCAGGCGGGGGGGGGCAGATACGCAGTATTTT.

J is TRBJ1-2 and V is TRBV7-3, with a tentative D call TRBD1 (5 bases). V gave up 2 bases and J gave up 7 bases, with 17 bases separating them. The length of the CDR3 is 15 residues. Germline CDR1 SGHTA, CDR2 FQGTGA. CDR3 in amino acids: CASSLGAAGISGYTF. Here the CDR3 DNA reads TGTGCCAGCAGCTTAGGGGCGGCAGGGATCTCTGGCTACACCTTC.

This clonotype showed up just a few times. V and J are TRBV12-3 or TRBV12-4 and TRBJ2-5, with TRBD1 identical over 7 bases. The junction had 7 bases not matched to a gene; V was cut back by 7 bases and J by 5 bases. This CDR3 has 13 amino acids. CDR3 region: CASKLDRVETQYF. The CDR3 region has the DNA TGTGCCAGCAAGCTAGACAGGGTTGAGACCCAGTACTTC.

This clonotype came up many times. The chain recombines TRBV28 with TRBJ2-7; D is unclear. V lost 5 bases and J 4 bases, leaving 9 bases between the germline ends. The CDR3 is 12 residues long. The V gene's germline CDR1 is MDHEN and CDR2 SYDVKM. CDR3 DNA sequence: TGTGCCAGCAGTCAACTACGGTACGAGCAGTACTTC. Translated: CASSQLRYEQYF.

This chain joins TRBV7-2 and TRBJ1-6; the match to TRBD1 covers 8 bases. The CDR3 length is 15 residues. Losses at the gene ends were 5 bases for V and 10 bases for J; bases not matched to a gene: 10. Per the germline V gene, CDR1 is SGHTA and CDR2 is FQGNSA. As DNA, the CDR3 is TGTGCCAGCAGCCCTAGCCGGGGACAGGTCTCACCCCTCCACTTT. Translating gives CASSPSRGQVSPLHF.

This clonotype was seen many times. This chain joins TRBV20-1 and TRBJ1-2; weak D call: TRBD1 (6 bases). V was clipped by 0 bases and J by 5 bases, with 10 bases between them. CDR3 length equals 13 residues. CDR1 and CDR2 from the germline V gene are DFQATT and SNEGSKA (reference sequence). The CDR3 nucleotides are TGCAGTGCTAGAGATATGCAGGGGTATGGCTACACCTTC. Amino acid sequence: CSARDMQGYGYTF.

The J gene is TRBJ2-7, the V gene TRBV5-4; D is undetermined. This CDR3 is built from 14 residues. V was pared by 0 bases and J by 4 bases, with 11 bases between. Germline CDR1 is SGHNT and CDR2 is YYREEE (reference sequence). The CDR3: CASSLAATRYEQYF. The CDR3 nucleotides are TGTGCCAGCAGCTTGGCCGCGACAAGATACGAGCAGTACTTC.

This clonotype showed up many times. The CDR3 spells CAWRGAGDTQYF. As DNA, the CDR3 is TGTGCCTGGAGGGGGGCGGGTGATACGCAGTATTTT. The chain employs TRBV30 and TRBJ2-3, with TRBD1 as a possible D gene (6 bases). The CDR3 is 12 amino acids. The germline V gene has CDR1 GTSNPN and CDR2 SVGIG (reference sequence). V gave up 3 bases and J gave up 6 bases, with 10 bases separating them.

V is TRBV6-1 and J is TRBJ2-1; D gene ambiguous. CDR3 length: 16 amino acids. Germline V gives CDR1 MNHNS, CDR2 SASEGT. V dropped 6 bases and J dropped 0 bases, with 15 bases sitting between them. Written as DNA, the CDR3 is TGTGCCAGCAGAGGTGAGCAAAAGAACTCCTACAATGAGCAGTTCTTC. This gives the protein CASRGEQKNSYNEQFF.

This clonotype has at least ten counts. The chain couples TRBV24-1 to TRBJ2-3; 9 bases fit TRBD2. The CDR3 length is 13 residues. The ends lost 8 bases at V and 4 bases at J; junction bases unmatched: 3. Germline CDR1 KGHDR, CDR2 SFDVKD. CDR3 region: CATMRGGADTQYF. CDR3 in DNA: TGTGCCACCATGCGGGGGGGAGCAGATACGCAGTATTTT.

On this clonotype: A much larger clone differs by one base, so this may be a read error. The chain links TRBV6-1 to TRBJ2-7; 7 bases match TRBD1. CDR1 and CDR2 (germline): MNHNS, SASEGT. The CDR3 consists of 15 residues. Unmatched junction bases numbered 11, after V lost 6 bases and J lost 3 bases. The CDR3 DNA follows: TGTGCCAGCAGAACACAACAGGGGAAGATCTACGAGCAGTACTTC. Encoded protein: CASRTQQGKIYEQYF.